This T cell receptor (beta chain) emerged from a study of beta chain features in type 1 diabetes. About the research overall: Patient and healthy donor groups were alike in age, gender and cell yields.

A single heparinised blood sample, averaging approximately 116 mL, was obtained per donor. Expressed TCRB transcripts were sequenced, since all the RNA that had been isolated was reverse transcribed. It was found that naive, central memory and regulatory T cell samples averaged about 3.4 million reads. TCRdb keeps only in-frame clones here, not all; method: immunoSEQ multiplex PCR. The repertoire holds around 100,000 clones, with 25% to 30% as singletons. The study's findings and limits: TCRB CDR3 length was moderately but significantly reduced in all four CD4+ subsets of Type 1 diabetes patients.

V was clipped by 6 bases and J by 5 bases, with 19 bases between them. The CDR3 sequence is 15 residues long. Germline assignment: CDR1 MNHNY and CDR2 SVGAGI (reference sequence). About this clone itself: Antigen: not known.

The source of this sequence is a woman between 18 and 30 years old with type 1 diabetes. The V call is TRBV6-6, the J call TRBJ2-5; TRBD1 is a possible D gene (6 bases). Material: central memory CD4+ T cells from blood. The CDR3 loop is CASSSPGDLQETQYF. The CDR3 region has the DNA TGTGCCAGCAGCTCGCCAGGGGACCTACAGGAGACCCAGTACTTC.